This TCR beta chain appears in the sequencing data of a study of OX40 agonist ivuxolimab in advanced cancers. Study-level information: Age averaged 60 years (range 23 to 79), and around 78% were male. Whole-study findings and limits: It was not determined which antigens were specifically recognized by the peripheral T cells that had undergone clonal expansion. Some patients without response likewise showed low normalized clonal expansion.

Details on this clone: Its antigen is unidentified.

This table comes from immunoSEQ multiplex PCR, and its TCRdb copy is limited to in-frame clones, with some not included. This table has about 69,000 clones, over 75% appearing once. CDR1 is MDHEN and CDR2 is SYDVKM in the germline V gene. The CDR3 consists of 17 residues. The trim removed 3 bases at V and 0 bases at J, leaving 7 bases unmatched. The clonotype comes from an adult with an advanced solid tumor such as melanoma, head and neck, liver or kidney cancer. The gene calls are TRBV28 and TRBJ1-1, with 10 bases lining up with TRBD1. Sequences were derived from CD4+ or CD8+ T cells sorted from blood, sampled in a trial of the OX40 agonist ivuxolimab. The CDR3 DNA follows: TGTGCCAGCAGTTTTAATCCGACAGGGGGCCTGAACACTGAAGCTTTCTTT. It translates to CASSFNPTGGLNTEAFF.